This T cell receptor beta chain stems from a study of tumor-infiltrating lymphocytes in primary liver carcinoma. The researchers produced TCR beta cDNA from around 0.5 ug total RNA with a constant-region primer. Each TCR beta library was derived from three nested multiplex PCR rounds that employed slightly modified ARM-PCR. Amplification in the first two PCR rounds was performed using TRBV1-TRBV30 forward primers and a C-beta reverse primer for around 9 cycles each. A single record per CDR3 protein comes from TCRdb applying MiXCR to the multiplex PCR reads. The repertoire holds 75,000 to 90,000 distinct CDR3 sequences, with 72% as singletons. CDR3 length: 14 residues. Germline V gives CDR1 SGHNT, CDR2 YYREEE (reference sequence). A word on this clonotype: A much larger clonotype is one base distant, so this may be a read error.

Co-extracting RNA and DNA was done with about 17-31 mg of unsorted bulk tissue as input. V is TRBV5-4 and J is TRBJ2-1; 14 bases are shared with TRBD2. The TCR originated in a man in his forties with primary liver carcinoma and hepatitis B virus infection. The sequencing sample was made of liver tumor tissue from sampling region 1. Subset here: tumor region T1, superior pole. The CDR3 nucleotides read TGTACCAGCAGCGGGGGACTAGCGGGAGATGAGCAGTTCTTC. Protein: CTSSGGLAGDEQFF.